These 26 T cell receptor beta chains originate from one sample sequenced in a study of T cells in localized non-small cell lung cancer. Profiling relied on immunoSEQ multiplex PCR, and the TCRdb table lists in-frame clones only, not all of them. The sample shows about 21,000 clones, about nine tenths of them seen only once. Sequencing was performed on peripheral blood, taken before any cancer treatment. These receptors were obtained from a man aged 40 to 70 with stage I lung adenocarcinoma.

The V gene is TRBV27, the J gene TRBJ2-1, with a weak D call TRBD1 (6 bases). Trimming stripped 2 bases from V and 6 bases from J, with 8 bases between. The CDR3 loop spans 13 amino acids. CDR1 MNHEY and CDR2 SMNVEV come from the germline V gene (reference sequence). For the CDR3, the DNA is TGTGCCAGCAGTTTAAGGGACACCAATGAGCAGTTCTTC. Translation: CASSLRDTNEQFF.

This clone is a singleton in its sample. The rearrangement links TRBV14 to TRBJ1-2, with D unclear. This CDR3 comprises 15 residues. From germline, CDR1 is SGHDN and CDR2 FVKESK. The V gene lost 0 bases and the J gene lost 1 base, with 9 bases spanning the gap. The CDR3 DNA reads as TGTGCCAGCAGCCAAGATCTGGCCGGTAACTATGGCTACACCTTC. Its protein product is CASSQDLAGNYGYTF.

V and J are TRBV27 and TRBJ1-5, with 7 bases lining up with TRBD1. This CDR3 has 16 amino acids. The germline gives CDR1 MNHEY, CDR2 SMNVEV (reference sequence). V dropped 4 bases and J dropped 3; count of bases not matched to a gene: 9. The CDR3 region is CASSWQGEGNNQPQHF. The CDR3 DNA reads as TGTGCCAGCAGTTGGCAGGGGGAAGGCAACAATCAGCCCCAGCATTTT.

CDR3: CASSIRQEGYNSPLHF. For the CDR3, the DNA is TGTGCCAGTAGTATCAGACAGGAGGGGTATAATTCACCCCTCCACTTT. V usage is TRBV19 and J usage is TRBJ1-6; D is perhaps TRBD1 (6 bases). The CDR3 length is 16 residues. Germline V gene data show CDR1 as LNHDA and CDR2 as SQIVND (reference sequence). V lost 3 bases and J lost 4, with 13 bases in between.

The chain links TRBV7-6 to TRBJ2-3, with no clear D. This CDR3 is 15 amino acids long. Germline assignment: CDR1 SGHVS and CDR2 FNYEAQ. V gave up 1 base and J gave up 5 bases, with 13 bases separating them. This CDR3 reads CASSLVWANGDTQYF. The DNA of the CDR3 is TGTGCCAGCAGCTTAGTCTGGGCGAATGGAGATACGCAGTATTTT.

The J gene is TRBJ2-5, the V gene TRBV5-6; no clear D. The V end lost 4 bases, the J end lost 5 bases, and 9 bases lay between the germline ends. Germline loops: CDR1 SGHDT, CDR2 YYEEEE. This CDR3 spans 12 amino acids. CDR3 DNA: TGTGCCAGCAGCCTGAAGTGGGAGACCCAGTACTTC. Its protein is CASSLKWETQYF.

This chain joins TRBV27 and TRBJ2-7; D may be TRBD1 (8 bases). The germline gives CDR1 MNHEY, CDR2 SMNVEV (reference sequence). V gave up 4 bases and J gave up 5 bases, with 24 bases separating them. The CDR3 consists of 17 residues. The chain's CDR3 is CASSSKIGQGGGDEQYF. CDR3 DNA: TGTGCCAGCAGTTCAAAGATCGGACAGGGTGGGGGGGACGAGCAGTACTTC.

V and J are TRBV6-1 and TRBJ2-3; the match to TRBD2 covers 11 bases. This CDR3 is 15 amino acids long. CDR1 MNHNS and CDR2 SASEGT come from the germline V gene. The J segment lost 5 bases and the V segment lost 2 bases, leaving 3 bases of the junction unmatched. CDR3 bases: TGTGCCAGCAGTGAAAGGACTAGCGGGCAAGATACGCAGTATTTT. This gives the protein CASSERTSGQDTQYF.

This chain connects TRBV21-1 to TRBJ1-4; the D call in the table, TRBD1, was not verified against the DNA. TRBV21-1 is recorded as a pseudogene. The CDR3 runs 18 residues. The CDR3 sequence: CASSNIQSRTVKDEKLFF. CDR3 bases: TGTGCCAGCAGCAATATTCAATCGCGGACAGTTAAGGATGAAAAACTGTTTTTT.

The chain recombines TRBV10-2 with TRBJ2-5; perhaps TRBD1 as D (5 bases). Germline CDR1 reads WSHSY; CDR2 reads SAAADI. The CDR3 runs to 11 residues. The V gene lost 8 bases and the J gene lost 2 bases, with 6 bases spanning the gap. The CDR3 bases are TGCGCCAGCGGGGCTCAAGAGACCCAGTACTTC. Its translation is CASGAQETQYF.

The J gene is TRBJ1-2, the V gene TRBV5-1; 10 bases match TRBD1. The CDR3 runs to 15 residues. J lost 4 bases, V lost 2 bases, and 5 bases had no gene match. Germline V gene sequence: CDR1 SGHRS, CDR2 YFSETQ. This CDR3 reads CASSFRDRGSYGYTF. CDR3 sequence (DNA): TGCGCCAGCAGCTTCCGGGACAGGGGAAGCTATGGCTACACCTTC.

The chain links TRBV7-8 to TRBJ2-3; D is undetermined. The CDR3 sequence is 14 residues long. Between the trimmed V and J ends, which lost 2 bases and 6 bases, there was a span of 12 bases. Germline lookup yields CDR1 SGHVS and CDR2 FQNEAQ. The CDR3 region is CASSLSEQRDTQYF. CDR3 nucleotide sequence: TGTGCCAGCAGCTTAAGCGAACAGAGGGATACGCAGTATTTT.

This sequence joins TRBV15 and TRBJ1-1, with D perhaps matching TRBD1 (5 bases). Trimming stripped 0 bases from V and 5 bases from J, with 22 bases between. Germline CDR1 is LNHNV and CDR2 is YYDKDF (reference sequence). The CDR3 is 18 residues long. CDR3 sequence (DNA): TGTGCCACCAGCAGAGATCGTTCAGGGATCGAGTTTGGTACTGAAGCTTTCTTT. Protein product: CATSRDRSGIEFGTEAFF.

The chain links TRBV7-3 to TRBJ2-3; no firm D call. The CDR3 consists of 13 residues. Germline V gene lookup returns CDR1 SGHTA and CDR2 FQGTGA. Deletions cut 2 bases from V and 3 bases from J, with 6 bases between. CDR3 amino acids: CASSLSLTDTQYF. In DNA form, the CDR3 reads TGTGCCAGCAGCTTATCCCTGACAGATACGCAGTATTTT.

The CDR3 loop reads CASSILWGEESGELFF. As DNA, the CDR3 is TGTGCCAGTAGTATTTTGTGGGGTGAGGAATCCGGGGAGCTGTTTTTT. This chain links TRBV19 with TRBJ2-2; D remains ambiguous. The CDR3 has 16 residues. Trimming cost V 3 bases and J 6 bases, with 17 bases left between them. Germline V gene lookup returns CDR1 LNHDA and CDR2 SQIVND (reference sequence).

The rearrangement uses TRBV6-5 and TRBJ1-5, with no clear D. Trimming cost V 7 bases and J 4 bases, with 11 bases left between them. The CDR3 consists of 13 residues. Germline assignment: CDR1 MNHEY and CDR2 SVGAGI. In DNA form, the CDR3 reads TGTGCCAGCAAAGGAGGGAGAAATCAGCCCCAGCATTTT. The encoded protein is CASKGGRNQPQHF.

In nucleotides, the CDR3 is TGTGCCAGCAGCTTAGCCCGGACAGCTGAAGCTTTCTTT. This gives the protein CASSLARTAEAFF. The gene calls are TRBV7-2 and TRBJ1-1; TRBD1 is a possible D gene (6 bases). The ends were cut back, 0 bases at V and 6 bases at J, with 8 bases in the middle. Germline CDR1 and CDR2: SGHTA and FQGNSA. The CDR3 covers 13 residues.

The rearrangement joins TRBV25-1 to TRBJ2-3; TRBD1 is a possible D gene (6 bases). Deletions cut 3 bases from V and 5 bases from J, with 9 bases between. The CDR3 runs 13 residues. Germline assignment: CDR1 MGHDK and CDR2 SYGVNS. CDR3 bases: TGTGCCAGCAGTGAGGACAGAGGAGATACGCAGTATTTT. Translating gives CASSEDRGDTQYF.

V usage is TRBV21-1 and J usage is TRBJ2-7; the table's TRBD2 call for D was not verified on the DNA. TRBV21-1 is assigned pseudogene status. The CDR3 contains 16 residues. The CDR3 sequence is CASSKNPATLFYEQYF. CDR3 bases: TGTGCCAGCAGCAAGAACCCCGCGACTTTATTCTACGAGCAGTACTTC.

In its sample, this clone was seen a few times. This CDR3 is CASRIKGQSYGYTF. CDR3 nucleotide sequence: TGTGCCAGCAGGATCAAGGGACAGTCCTATGGCTACACCTTC. V usage is TRBV28 and J usage is TRBJ1-2; TRBD1 matches at 7 bases. Germline V gene data show CDR1 as MDHEN and CDR2 as SYDVKM. The V segment lost 6 bases and the J segment 4 bases; nucleotides outside the gene matches: 8. This CDR3 comprises 14 residues.

The rearrangement uses TRBV7-6 and TRBJ1-1; no clear D gene. Germline assignment: CDR1 SGHVS and CDR2 FNYEAQ. This CDR3 is 13 amino acids long. V lost 5 bases and J 2 bases, leaving 9 bases between the germline ends. This CDR3 reads CASSLGFNTEAFF. CDR3 in DNA: TGTGCCAGCAGCCTCGGTTTTAACACTGAAGCTTTCTTT.

V and J are TRBV18 and TRBJ2-5; TRBD2 agrees at 7 bases. The CDR3 is 15 amino acids. Germline V gene sequence: CDR1 KGHSH, CDR2 LQKENI. V lost 5 bases and J lost 2; bases outside the gene matches: 8. CDR3 region: CASSLTSAPQETQYF. In DNA, the CDR3 is TGTGCCAGCTCATTAACTAGCGCCCCTCAAGAGACCCAGTACTTC.

This clone came up once. The chain recombines TRBV6-6 with TRBJ2-7, with no clear D. The CDR3 runs 11 residues. Germline assignment: CDR1 MNHNY and CDR2 SVGAGI (reference sequence). With 7 bases removed from V and 3 bases from J, the gap between germline ends came to 7 bases. This CDR3 is CASIYNYEQYF. CDR3 nucleotides: TGTGCCAGCATCTACAACTACGAGCAGTACTTC.

This chain connects TRBV5-6 to TRBJ2-5; 7 nucleotides line up with TRBD1. The germline gives CDR1 SGHDT, CDR2 YYEEEE. The CDR3 totals 15 residues. Trimming removed 2 bases from V and 4 bases from J; junction bases left unmatched: 8. CDR3 nucleotide sequence: TGTGCCAGCAGCTTTACCGACAGGGCGGGAGAGACCCAGTACTTC. It codes for CASSFTDRAGETQYF.

This clone occurred once. V gene TRBV5-6 combines with J gene TRBJ1-5; D ambiguous. Germline V lookup: CDR1 SGHDT, CDR2 YYEEEE. CDR3 size: 14 residues. The germline V and J ends were trimmed by 0 bases and 4 bases, with 8 bases remaining between them. As DNA, the CDR3 is TGTGCCAGCAGCTTGGACCTTGGGAATCAGCCCCAGCATTTT. Protein sequence: CASSLDLGNQPQHF.

The rearrangement joins TRBV6-6 to TRBJ1-1; D is undetermined. In germline, CDR1 is MNHNY, CDR2 SVGAGI (reference sequence). V shed 2 bases and J shed 5 bases, with 3 bases lying between them. The CDR3 has 11 residues. This CDR3 reads CASSYGTEAFF. The CDR3 region has the DNA TGTGCCAGCAGTTACGGGACTGAAGCTTTCTTT.